This T cell receptor (beta chain) comes out of a study of monozygotic twins with inflammatory bowel disease. CDR1 is MNHNS and CDR2 is SASEGT in the germline V gene. The CDR3 runs 14 residues. The UMIs contained a 6-nucleotide sample barcode. They were added by template switching during cDNA synthesis. For each CDR3 protein, TCRdb gives one entry from its re-call of the 5' RACE reads, without DNA. The listing records some 150,000 distinct CDR3 sequences. The sequenced sample consisted of blood. J is TRBJ1-2 and V is TRBV6-1; TCRdb's D call of TRBD1 is untestable without DNA. This clonotype was sampled from a human donor with ulcerative colitis or Crohn's disease, or a healthy co-twin of an affected twin (not recorded which). The CDR3 sequence: CASSPDRGHYGYTF.